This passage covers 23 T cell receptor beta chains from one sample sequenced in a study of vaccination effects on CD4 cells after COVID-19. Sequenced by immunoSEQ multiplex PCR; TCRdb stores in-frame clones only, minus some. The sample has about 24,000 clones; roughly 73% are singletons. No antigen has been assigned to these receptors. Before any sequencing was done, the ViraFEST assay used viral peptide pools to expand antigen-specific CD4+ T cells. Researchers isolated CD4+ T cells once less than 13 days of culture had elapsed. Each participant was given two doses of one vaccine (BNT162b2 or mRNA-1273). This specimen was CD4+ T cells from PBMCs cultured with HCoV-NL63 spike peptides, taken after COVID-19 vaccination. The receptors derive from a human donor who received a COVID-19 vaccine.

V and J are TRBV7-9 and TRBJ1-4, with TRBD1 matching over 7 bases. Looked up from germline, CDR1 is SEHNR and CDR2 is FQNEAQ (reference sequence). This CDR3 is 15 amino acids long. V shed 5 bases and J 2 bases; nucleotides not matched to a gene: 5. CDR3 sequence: CASSPGGSTNEKLFF. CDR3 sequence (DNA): TGTGCCAGCAGCCCAGGGGGGAGCACTAATGAAAAACTGTTTTTT.

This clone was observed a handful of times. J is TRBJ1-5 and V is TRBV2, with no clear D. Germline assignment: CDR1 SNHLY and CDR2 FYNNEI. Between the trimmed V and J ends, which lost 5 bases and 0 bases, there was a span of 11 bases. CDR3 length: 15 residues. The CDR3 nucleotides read TGTGCCAGCAGTCGGACCCCGGATAGCAATCAGCCCCAGCATTTT. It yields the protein CASSRTPDSNQPQHF.

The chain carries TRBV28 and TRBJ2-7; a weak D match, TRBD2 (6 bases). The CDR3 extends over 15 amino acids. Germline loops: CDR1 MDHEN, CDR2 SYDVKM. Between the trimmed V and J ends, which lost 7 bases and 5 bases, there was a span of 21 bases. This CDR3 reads CASNLSGGGPDEQYF. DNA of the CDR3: TGTGCCAGCAACCTTAGCGGCGGAGGGCCCGACGAGCAGTACTTC.

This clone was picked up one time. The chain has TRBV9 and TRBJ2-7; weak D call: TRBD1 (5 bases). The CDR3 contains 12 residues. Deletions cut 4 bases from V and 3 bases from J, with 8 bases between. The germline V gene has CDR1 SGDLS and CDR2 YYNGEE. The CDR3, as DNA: TGTGCCAGCAGCCAGACAGACTACGAGCAGTACTTC. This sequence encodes CASSQTDYEQYF.

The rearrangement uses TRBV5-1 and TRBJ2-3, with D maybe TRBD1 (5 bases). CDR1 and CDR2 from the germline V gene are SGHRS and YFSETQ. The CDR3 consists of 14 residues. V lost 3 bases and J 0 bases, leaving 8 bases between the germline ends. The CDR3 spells CASSSRGSTDTQYF. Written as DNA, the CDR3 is TGCGCCAGCAGCTCAAGGGGTAGCACAGATACGCAGTATTTT.

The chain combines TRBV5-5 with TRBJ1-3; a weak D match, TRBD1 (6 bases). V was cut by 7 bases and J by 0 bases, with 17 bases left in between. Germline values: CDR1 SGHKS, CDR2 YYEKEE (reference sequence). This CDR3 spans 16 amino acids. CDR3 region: CASSPGARLSGNTIYF. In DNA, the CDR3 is TGTGCCAGCTCCCCGGGGGCACGACTCTCTGGAAACACCATATATTTT.

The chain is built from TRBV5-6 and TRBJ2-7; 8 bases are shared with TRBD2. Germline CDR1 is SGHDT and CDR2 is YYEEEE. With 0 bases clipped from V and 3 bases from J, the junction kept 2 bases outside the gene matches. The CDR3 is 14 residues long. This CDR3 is CASSLAGGVYEQYF. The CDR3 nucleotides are TGTGCCAGCAGCTTGGCCGGGGGGGTCTACGAGCAGTACTTC.

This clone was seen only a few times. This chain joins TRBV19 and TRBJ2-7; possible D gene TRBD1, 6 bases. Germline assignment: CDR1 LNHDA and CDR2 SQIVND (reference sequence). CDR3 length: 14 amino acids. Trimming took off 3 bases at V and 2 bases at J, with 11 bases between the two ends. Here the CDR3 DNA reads TGTGCCAGTAGTATTTCGGACAGACCCTACGAGCAGTACTTC. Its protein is CASSISDRPYEQYF.

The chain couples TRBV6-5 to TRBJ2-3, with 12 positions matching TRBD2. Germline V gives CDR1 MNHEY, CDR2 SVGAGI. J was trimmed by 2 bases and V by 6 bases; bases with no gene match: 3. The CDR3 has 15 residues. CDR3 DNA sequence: TGTGCCAGCAGAACTAGCGGGAGGAACACAGATACGCAGTATTTT. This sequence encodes CASRTSGRNTDTQYF.

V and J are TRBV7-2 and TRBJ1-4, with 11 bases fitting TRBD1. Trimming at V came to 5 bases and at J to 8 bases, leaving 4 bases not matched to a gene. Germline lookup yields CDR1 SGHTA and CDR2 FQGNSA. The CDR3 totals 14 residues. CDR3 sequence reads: CASSQGQGGEKLFF. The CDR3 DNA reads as TGTGCCAGCAGCCAGGGACAGGGGGGCGAAAAACTGTTTTTT. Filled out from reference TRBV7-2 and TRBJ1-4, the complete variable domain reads GAGVSQSPSNKVTEKGKDVELRCDPISGHTALYWYRQSLGQGLEFLIYFQGNSAPDKSGLPSDRFSAERTGGSVSTLTIQRTQQEDSAVYLCASSQGQGGEKLFFGSGTQLSVL.

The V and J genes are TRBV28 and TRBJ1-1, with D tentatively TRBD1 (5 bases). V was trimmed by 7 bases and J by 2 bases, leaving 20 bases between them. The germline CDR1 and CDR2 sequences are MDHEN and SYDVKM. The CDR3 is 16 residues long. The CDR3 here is CASTPFGARGNTEAFF. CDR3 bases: TGTGCCAGCACCCCGTTTGGGGCGAGGGGTAACACTGAAGCTTTCTTT.

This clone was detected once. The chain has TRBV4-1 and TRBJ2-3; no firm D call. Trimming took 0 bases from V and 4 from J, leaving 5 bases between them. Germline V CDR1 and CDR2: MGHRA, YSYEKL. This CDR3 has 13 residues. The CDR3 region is CASSQDGPDTQYF. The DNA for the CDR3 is TGCGCCAGCAGCCAAGATGGGCCAGATACGCAGTATTTT.

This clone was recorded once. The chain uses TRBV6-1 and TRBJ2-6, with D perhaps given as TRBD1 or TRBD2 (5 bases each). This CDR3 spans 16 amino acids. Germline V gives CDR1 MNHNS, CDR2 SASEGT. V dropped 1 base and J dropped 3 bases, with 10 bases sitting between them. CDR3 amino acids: CASSEDVGDGANVLTF. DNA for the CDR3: TGTGCCAGCAGTGAAGATGTGGGGGATGGGGCCAACGTCCTGACTTTC.

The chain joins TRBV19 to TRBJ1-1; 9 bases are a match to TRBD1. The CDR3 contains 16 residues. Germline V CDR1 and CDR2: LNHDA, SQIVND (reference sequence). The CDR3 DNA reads TGTGCGACTGCTTTAATGCCGGGACAGGGAGGAACTGAAGCTTTCTTT. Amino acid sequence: CATALMPGQGGTEAFF.

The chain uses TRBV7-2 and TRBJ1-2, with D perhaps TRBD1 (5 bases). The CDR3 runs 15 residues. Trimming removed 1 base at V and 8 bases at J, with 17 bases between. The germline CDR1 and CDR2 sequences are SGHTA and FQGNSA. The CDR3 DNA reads TGTGCCAGCAGCTTAGACTTGTTAGGGACCGTGGGCTACACCTTC. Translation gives CASSLDLLGTVGYTF. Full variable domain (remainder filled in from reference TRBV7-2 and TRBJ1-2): GAGVSQSPSNKVTEKGKDVELRCDPISGHTALYWYRQSLGQGLEFLIYFQGNSAPDKSGLPSDRFSAERTGGSVSTLTIQRTQQEDSAVYLCASSLDLLGTVGYTFGSGTRLTVV.

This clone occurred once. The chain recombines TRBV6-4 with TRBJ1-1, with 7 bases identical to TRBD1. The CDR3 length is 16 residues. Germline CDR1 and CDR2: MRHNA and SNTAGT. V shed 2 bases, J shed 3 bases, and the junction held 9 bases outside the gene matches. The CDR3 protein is CASSDPPEGADTEAFF. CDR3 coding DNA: TGTGCCAGCAGTGACCCTCCTGAGGGGGCGGACACTGAAGCTTTCTTT.

The CDR3 spells CASSQGGGAPYEQYF. The CDR3 bases are TGTGCCAGCAGCCAAGGCGGGGGCGCCCCCTACGAGCAGTACTTC. The J gene is TRBJ2-7, the V gene TRBV14, with D perhaps matching TRBD2 (7 bases). The CDR3 consists of 15 residues. With 1 base removed from V and 2 bases from J, the gap between germline ends came to 12 bases. Germline loops: CDR1 SGHDN, CDR2 FVKESK.

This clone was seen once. The CDR3 bases are TGTGCCACCAGCAGAGAGGATTGGGAGACCGATGGCTACACCTTC. This gives the protein CATSREDWETDGYTF. The chain combines TRBV15 with TRBJ1-2; unclear D gene. V was shortened by 0 bases and J by 6 bases, with 14 bases between the two germline ends. This CDR3 contains 15 residues. Germline V lookup: CDR1 LNHNV, CDR2 YYDKDF (reference sequence).

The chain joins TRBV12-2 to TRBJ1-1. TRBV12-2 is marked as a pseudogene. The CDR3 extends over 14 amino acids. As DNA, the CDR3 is TGTGCAAGTCGCCCGGACGGCGAGAACACTGAAGCTTTCTTT. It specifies CASRPDGENTEAFF.

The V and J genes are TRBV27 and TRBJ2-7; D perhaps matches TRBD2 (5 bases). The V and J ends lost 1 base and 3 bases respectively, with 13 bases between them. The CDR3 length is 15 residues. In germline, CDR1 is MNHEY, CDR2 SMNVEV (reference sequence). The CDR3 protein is CASSLFYEGSYEQYF. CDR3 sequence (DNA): TGTGCCAGCAGTTTATTTTATGAGGGCAGCTACGAGCAGTACTTC.

CDR3 protein: CASSVDPFTDTQYF. The CDR3 DNA is TGTGCCAGCAGCGTAGACCCCTTCACAGATACGCAGTATTTT. V and J are TRBV9 and TRBJ2-3, with D unclear. V was cut by 0 bases and J by 2 bases, with 7 bases left in between. This CDR3 is built from 14 residues. Per the germline V gene, CDR1 is SGDLS and CDR2 is YYNGEE.

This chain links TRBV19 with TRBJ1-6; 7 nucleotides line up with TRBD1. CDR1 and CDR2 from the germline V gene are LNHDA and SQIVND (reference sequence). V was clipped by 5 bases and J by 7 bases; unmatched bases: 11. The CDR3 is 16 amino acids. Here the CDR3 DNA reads TGTGCCAGTAGTCCGGCCGGACAGGTCCGGAATTCACCCCTCCACTTT. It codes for CASSPAGQVRNSPLHF.

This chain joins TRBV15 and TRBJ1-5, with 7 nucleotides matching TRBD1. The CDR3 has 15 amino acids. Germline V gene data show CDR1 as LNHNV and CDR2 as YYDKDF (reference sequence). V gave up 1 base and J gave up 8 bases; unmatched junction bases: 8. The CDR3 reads CATSRADRDVKPQHF. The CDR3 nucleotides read TGTGCCACCAGCAGAGCCGACAGGGACGTTAAGCCCCAGCATTTT. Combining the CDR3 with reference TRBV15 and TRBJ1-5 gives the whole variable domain DAMVIQNPRYQVTQFGKPVTLSCSQTLNHNVMYWYQQKSSQAPKLLFHYYDKDFNNEADTPDNFQSRRPNTSFCFLDIRSPGLGDTAMYLCATSRADRDVKPQHFGDGTRLSIL.